This T cell receptor (beta chain) stems from a study of T-cell reconstitution after alpha-beta-depleted transplantation in children. The study, taken as a whole, reports: Hyperexpanded clones declined; after one year, newly produced T cells mostly supplied diversity. At around two months after transplant, the alpha-beta T cells were reportedly derived from several hundred expanded clones that came from non-depleted graft cells.

Preparing the TCRbeta library involved the use of unique molecular identifiers. TCRdb used MiXCR to reprocess the PCR reads, holding one entry per CDR3 protein. The table lists approximately 430,000 distinct CDR3 sequences, roughly 17% of them singletons. This clonotype has more than one count but fewer than ten. Its antigen is undetermined. CDR3 length equals 13 residues. Germline V lookup: CDR1 SQVTM, CDR2 ANQGSEA. The V segment lost 5 bases and the J segment 1 base; nucleotides outside the gene matches: 4. This chain uses TRBV29-1 with TRBJ1-1; 7 bases align to TRBD1. This sequence was found in a boy younger than two who had a stem cell transplant for Wiskott-Aldrich syndrome, so the T cells may come from the graft donor. Sequencing was performed on PBMCs, mostly from graft donor cells, taken 360 days after TCRalphabeta/CD19-depleted stem cell transplant. The CDR3 sequence is CSVSGGANTEAFF. CDR3 DNA: TGCAGCGTTTCAGGGGGGGCGAACACTGAAGCTTTCTTT.